Listed below are T cell receptor beta chains from one sample, sequenced in a study of blood T cell repertoires in COVID-19. Generated by immunoSEQ multiplex PCR, the TCRdb table keeps only in-frame clones and is missing some. The sample has 400,000 to 550,000 clones; about 85% are singletons. What was sequenced was PBMCs or T cells enriched from blood (not recorded which). The source of these receptors is a woman between 18 and 30 years old with acute COVID-19. Each CDR3 is given with its conserved first and last residue. Fields, in order: clone size, V gene, D gene, J gene, CDR3 protein, CDR3 DNA. The D gene is left open where the match is weak. Clone size is given for some rows only: seen once, a few or many times, or a class if the clone is expanded.

abundance: -
v_gene: TRBV28
d_gene: TRBD2
j_gene: TRBJ2-7
CDR3aa: CASSFGGGRTYEQYF
CDR3nt: TGTGCCAGCAGTTTCGGGGGAGGGAGGACCTACGAGCAGTACTTC

abundance: -
v_gene: TRBV6-5
d_gene: TRBD1
j_gene: TRBJ1-1
CDR3aa: CASNLQGRGAFF
CDR3nt: TGTGCCAGCAACTTACAGGGGCGGGGAGCTTTCTTT

abundance: -
v_gene: TRBV11-2
d_gene: TRBD2
j_gene: TRBJ2-5
CDR3aa: CASSLIPGGQGETQYF
CDR3nt: TGTGCCAGCAGCTTAATCCCGGGGGGTCAGGGAGAGACCCAGTACTTC

abundance: -
v_gene: TRBV19
d_gene: TRBD1
j_gene: TRBJ1-1
CDR3aa: CASSISSGGRTEAFF
CDR3nt: TGTGCCAGTAGTATAAGCTCAGGGGGCAGAACTGAAGCTTTCTTT

abundance: -
v_gene: TRBV2
d_gene: -
j_gene: TRBJ2-2
CDR3aa: CASSEYGGELFF
CDR3nt: TGTGCCAGCAGTGAATACGGTGGGGAGCTGTTTTTT

abundance: -
v_gene: TRBV24-1
d_gene: -
j_gene: TRBJ1-1
CDR3aa: CATSDFQAGRTEAFF
CDR3nt: TGTGCCACCAGTGATTTTCAAGCAGGGAGGACTGAAGCTTTCTTT

abundance: -
v_gene: TRBV30
d_gene: -
j_gene: TRBJ1-3
CDR3aa: CGYLLDTIYF
CDR3nt: TGTGGATACCTGCTAGACACCATATATTTT

abundance: -
v_gene: TRBV3-1/TRBV3-2
d_gene: -
j_gene: TRBJ1-2
CDR3aa: CASSQDTGPANYGYTF
CDR3nt: TGTGCCAGCAGCCAAGACACAGGCCCCGCTAACTATGGCTACACCTTC

abundance: once
v_gene: TRBV4-1
d_gene: TRBD2
j_gene: TRBJ2-1
CDR3aa: CASSQALGLGGQFF
CDR3nt: TGCGCCAGCAGCCAAGCTCTCGGACTAGGAGGGCAGTTCTTC

abundance: -
v_gene: TRBV19
d_gene: TRBD2
j_gene: TRBJ2-2
CDR3aa: CASSTPGGETGELFF
CDR3nt: TGTGCCAGTAGTACGCCGGGAGGGGAGACCGGGGAGCTGTTTTTT

abundance: -
v_gene: TRBV24-1
d_gene: -
j_gene: TRBJ2-5
CDR3aa: CATSDSWSPSQGSSTQETQYF
CDR3nt: TGTGCCACCAGTGATTCTTGGTCTCCCTCCCAGGGATCCTCAACCCAAGAGACCCAGTACTTC

abundance: -
v_gene: TRBV4-3
d_gene: -
j_gene: TRBJ1-6
CDR3aa: CASSQDRPSSYNSPLHF
CDR3nt: TGCGCCAGCAGCCAAGATCGCCCGAGCTCCTATAATTCACCCCTCCACTTT

abundance: once
v_gene: TRBV4-3
d_gene: -
j_gene: TRBJ2-7
CDR3aa: CASSQDGAPGGEQYF
CDR3nt: TGCGCCAGCAGCCAAGATGGGGCCCCCGGTGGCGAGCAGTACTTC

abundance: -
v_gene: TRBV7-8
d_gene: -
j_gene: TRBJ1-5
CDR3aa: CASSRGGYQPQHF
CDR3nt: TGTGCCAGCAGCCGGGGGGGATATCAGCCCCAGCATTTT

abundance: few
v_gene: TRBV7-9
d_gene: -
j_gene: TRBJ1-2
CDR3aa: CASSLSMGGSYTF
CDR3nt: TGTGCCAGCAGCTTATCAATGGGGGGTAGCTACACCTTC

abundance: -
v_gene: TRBV4-3
d_gene: -
j_gene: TRBJ2-2
CDR3aa: CASSQERTGTGELFF
CDR3nt: TGCGCCAGCAGCCAAGAACGGACGGGAACCGGGGAGCTGTTTTTT

abundance: -
v_gene: TRBV5-8
d_gene: -
j_gene: TRBJ2-1
CDR3aa: CASSWGVEQFF
CDR3nt: TGTGCCAGCAGCTGGGGGGTCGAACAGTTCTTC

abundance: -
v_gene: TRBV9
d_gene: -
j_gene: TRBJ2-1
CDR3aa: CASSANNEQFF
CDR3nt: TGTGCCAGCAGCGCCAACAATGAGCAGTTCTTC

abundance: -
v_gene: TRBV24-1
d_gene: -
j_gene: TRBJ2-1
CDR3aa: CATSERRAGAYNEQFF
CDR3nt: TGTGCCACCAGTGAACGACGTGCGGGGGCTTACAATGAGCAGTTCTTC

abundance: -
v_gene: TRBV19
d_gene: TRBD2
j_gene: TRBJ2-2
CDR3aa: CASSTRTSGSHTGELFF
CDR3nt: TGTGCCAGTAGTACCCGGACTAGCGGGTCACATACCGGGGAGCTGTTTTTT

abundance: -
v_gene: TRBV29-1
d_gene: -
j_gene: TRBJ1-2
CDR3aa: CSVVTHSGYTF
CDR3nt: TGCAGCGTCGTCACCCACTCTGGCTACACCTTC

abundance: -
v_gene: TRBV30
d_gene: TRBD2
j_gene: TRBJ2-2
CDR3aa: CACHGTSGNTGELFF
CDR3nt: TGTGCCTGCCATGGGACTAGCGGTAACACCGGGGAGCTGTTTTTT

abundance: few
v_gene: TRBV19
d_gene: -
j_gene: TRBJ1-6
CDR3aa: CASSTGTRGNSPLHF
CDR3nt: TGTGCCAGTAGTACGGGAACCCGAGGGAATTCACCCCTCCACTTT

abundance: -
v_gene: TRBV11-2
d_gene: TRBD1
j_gene: TRBJ1-6
CDR3aa: CASSLVLFTGQGVSPLHF
CDR3nt: TGTGCCAGCAGCTTAGTACTCTTTACGGGACAGGGAGTTTCACCCCTCCACTTT

abundance: -
v_gene: TRBV12-3/TRBV12-4
d_gene: -
j_gene: TRBJ1-2
CDR3aa: CASKDRNYGYTF
CDR3nt: TGTGCCAGCAAGGACAGAAACTATGGCTACACCTTC

abundance: -
v_gene: TRBV7-9
d_gene: -
j_gene: TRBJ2-1
CDR3aa: CASRTDTGNEQFF
CDR3nt: TGTGCCAGCAGGACAGACACCGGAAATGAGCAGTTCTTC

abundance: once
v_gene: TRBV7-9
d_gene: -
j_gene: TRBJ1-5
CDR3aa: CASSLTGIYQPQHF
CDR3nt: TGTGCCAGCAGTCTAACAGGAATCTACCAGCCCCAGCATTTT

abundance: -
v_gene: TRBV12-5
d_gene: -
j_gene: TRBJ1-2
CDR3aa: CASGPNPGNGYTF
CDR3nt: TGTGCTAGTGGTCCAAATCCAGGGAACGGCTACACCTTC

abundance: -
v_gene: TRBV28
d_gene: TRBD1
j_gene: TRBJ1-5
CDR3aa: CASSLKGAYQPQHF
CDR3nt: TGTGCCAGCAGTTTAAAGGGGGCCTATCAGCCCCAGCATTTT

abundance: -
v_gene: TRBV27
d_gene: TRBD2
j_gene: TRBJ2-7
CDR3aa: CASSAGTKTYEQYF
CDR3nt: TGTGCCAGCAGTGCCGGGACTAAGACCTACGAGCAGTACTTC

abundance: few
v_gene: TRBV11-2
d_gene: -
j_gene: TRBJ1-4
CDR3aa: CASSFKYREEKLFF
CDR3nt: TGTGCCAGCAGCTTCAAGTACAGGGAAGAAAAACTGTTTTTT

abundance: -
v_gene: TRBV10-3
d_gene: TRBD2
j_gene: TRBJ2-1
CDR3aa: CAGAGGDNEQFF
CDR3nt: TGCGCCGGAGCGGGGGGTGACAATGAGCAGTTCTTC

abundance: -
v_gene: TRBV7-8
d_gene: TRBD1
j_gene: TRBJ1-2
CDR3aa: CASSGTAYGYTF
CDR3nt: TGTGCCAGCAGCGGGACAGCGTATGGCTACACCTTC